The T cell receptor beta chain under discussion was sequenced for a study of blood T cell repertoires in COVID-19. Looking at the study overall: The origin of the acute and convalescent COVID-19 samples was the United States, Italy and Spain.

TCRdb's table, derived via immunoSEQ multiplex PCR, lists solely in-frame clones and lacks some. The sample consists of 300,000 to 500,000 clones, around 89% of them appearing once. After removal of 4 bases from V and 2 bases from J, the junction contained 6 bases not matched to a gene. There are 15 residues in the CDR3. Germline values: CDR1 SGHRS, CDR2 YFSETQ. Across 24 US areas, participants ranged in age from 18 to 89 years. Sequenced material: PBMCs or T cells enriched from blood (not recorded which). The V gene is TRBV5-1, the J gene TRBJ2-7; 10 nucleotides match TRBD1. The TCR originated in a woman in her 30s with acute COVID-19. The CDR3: CASSVAGTGAYEQYF. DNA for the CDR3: TGCGCCAGCAGCGTAGCCGGGACAGGGGCCTACGAGCAGTACTTC.